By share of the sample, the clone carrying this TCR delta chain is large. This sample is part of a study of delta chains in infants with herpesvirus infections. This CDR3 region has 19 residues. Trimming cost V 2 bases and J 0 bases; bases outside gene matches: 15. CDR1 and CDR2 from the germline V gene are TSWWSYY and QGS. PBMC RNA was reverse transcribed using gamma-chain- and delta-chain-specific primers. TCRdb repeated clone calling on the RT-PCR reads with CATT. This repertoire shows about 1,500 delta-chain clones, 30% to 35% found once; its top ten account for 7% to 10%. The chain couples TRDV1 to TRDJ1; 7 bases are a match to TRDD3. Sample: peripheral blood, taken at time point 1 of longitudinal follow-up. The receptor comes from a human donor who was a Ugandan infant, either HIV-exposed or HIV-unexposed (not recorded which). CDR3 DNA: TGTGCTCTTGGGGAAGGAACTGCTTACGGGGGATTGTACACCGATAAACTCATCTTT. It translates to CALGEGTAYGGLYTDKLIF.